This T cell receptor (beta chain) was documented in a study of technical replicates of blood from a handful of donors (TCRdb year 2017). The CDR3 spans 10 residues, from the cysteine through the phenylalanine. Just CDR3 DNA is preserved here, 30 bases in frame from base 1. V sheds 7 bases and J sheds 3 bases, leaving 6 bases between their ends. From a lookup of the germline V gene (reference sequence), CDR1 and CDR2 are DFQATT and SNEGSKA. Receptor libraries were prepared by the immunoSEQ multiplex PCR assay. TCRdb's version of the immuneACCESS table is confined to in-frame rearrangements and falls short of the full clone set. An unresolved V gene accounts for under half of the shortfall where checked; the remainder is of unknown origin. A total of roughly 79,000 clones appear in this sample, about 92% of them only once. Jointly, the top ten make up 0.4% to 0.45% of the sample. This clone is a singleton in its sample. Its antigen remains undetermined. It has no much larger one-base neighbor in the sample; base qualities were not kept.

This sequence uses TRBV20-1 and TRBJ1-2, with no reliable assignment of the D segment. Sequenced: T cells isolated from PBMCs. This receptor was taken from a human donor in good health. The DNA sequence follows: TGCAGTGTGGAGGACTATGGCTACACCTTC. It encodes CSVEDYGYTF.